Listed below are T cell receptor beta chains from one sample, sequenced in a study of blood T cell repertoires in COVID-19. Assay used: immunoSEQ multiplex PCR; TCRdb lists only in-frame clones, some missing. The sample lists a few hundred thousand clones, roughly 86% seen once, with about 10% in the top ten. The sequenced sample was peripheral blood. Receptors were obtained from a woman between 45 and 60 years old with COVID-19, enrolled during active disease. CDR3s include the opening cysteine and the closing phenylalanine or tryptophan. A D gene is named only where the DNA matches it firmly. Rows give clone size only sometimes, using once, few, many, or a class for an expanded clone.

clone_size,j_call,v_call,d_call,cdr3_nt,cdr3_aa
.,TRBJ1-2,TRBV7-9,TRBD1,TGTGCCAGCAGCCGAGGGGACAGGGGGTCGCACTATGGCTACACCTTC,CASSRGDRGSHYGYTF
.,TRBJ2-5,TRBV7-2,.,TGTGCCAGCAGCGTACCCCGTGGCTGGGAGACCCAGTACTTC,CASSVPRGWETQYF
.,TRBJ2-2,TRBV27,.,TGTGCCAGCAGTTTATGGTTTTCGGGAGCGGCGGGGGAGCTGTTTTTT,CASSLWFSGAAGELFF
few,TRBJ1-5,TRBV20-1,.,TGCAGTGCTAGTTCGGGGGGAGGTCAGCCCCAGCATTTT,CSASSGGGQPQHF
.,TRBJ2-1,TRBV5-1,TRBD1,TGCGCCAGCAGCTTGGAACAGGGGGACTACAATGAGCAGTTCTTC,CASSLEQGDYNEQFF
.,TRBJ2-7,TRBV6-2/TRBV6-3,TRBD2,TGTGCCAGCAGTAATCCGAGGACCGGGAGGGGCTCCTACGAGCAGTACTTC,CASSNPRTGRGSYEQYF
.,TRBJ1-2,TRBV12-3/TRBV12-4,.,TGTGCCAGCAGTCGCCAGGAAAATTATGGCTACACCTTC,CASSRQENYGYTF
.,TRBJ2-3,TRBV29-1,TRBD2,TGCAGCGGATTAGCGGGGATCACAGATACGCAGTATTTT,CSGLAGITDTQYF
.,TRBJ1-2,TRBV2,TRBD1,TGTGCCAGCAGTGAAGAGGAGGGGGCGGGGTATGGCTACACCTTC,CASSEEEGAGYGYTF
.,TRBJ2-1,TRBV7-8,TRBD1,TGTGCCAGCAGCCGACGAGCTACGGGACAGGGTGGGAATGAGCAGTTCTTC,CASSRRATGQGGNEQFF
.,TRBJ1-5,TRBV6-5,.,TGTGCCAGCACCTCGGGGAATCAGCCCCAGCATTTT,CASTSGNQPQHF
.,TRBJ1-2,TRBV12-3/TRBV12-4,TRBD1,TGTGCCAGCGGGGACAGGGGAGTCTACACCTTC,CASGDRGVYTF
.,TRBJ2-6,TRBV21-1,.,TGTGCCAGCAGCTTATCGACAGGGGGCGCTGAGGCTGGGGCCAACGTCCTGACTTTC,CASSLSTGGAEAGANVLTF
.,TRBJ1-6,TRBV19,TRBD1,TGTGCCAGTAGTGGATCGACAGGGGGGAATTCACCCCTCCACTTT,CASSGSTGGNSPLHF
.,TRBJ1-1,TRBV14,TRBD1,TGTGCCAGCAGCCAAGAAGGATCAGGACAGGTGGGCATGAACACTGAAGCTTTCTTT,CASSQEGSGQVGMNTEAFF
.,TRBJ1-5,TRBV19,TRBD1,TGTGCCAGTAGTCCGACAGGGCCCCATCAGCCCCAGCATTTT,CASSPTGPHQPQHF
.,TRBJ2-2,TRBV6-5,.,TGTGCCAGCAGGGGGAGATCGAACACCGGGGAGCTGTTTTTT,CASRGRSNTGELFF
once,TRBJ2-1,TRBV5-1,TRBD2,TGCGCCAGCAGCTTGACAGCGGGGGGGAGCAATGAGCAGTTCTTC,CASSLTAGGSNEQFF
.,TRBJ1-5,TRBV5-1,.,TGCGCCAGCAGCCAAGGACAGAATCAGCCCCAGCATTTT,CASSQGQNQPQHF
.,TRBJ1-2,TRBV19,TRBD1,TGTGCCACTTCGATGGACAGGTTGATAGGCTACACCTTC,CATSMDRLIGYTF
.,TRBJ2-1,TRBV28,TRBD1,TGTGCCAGCAGTCCCTCCGGGACAGGGTTGGGGAATGAGCAGTTCTTC,CASSPSGTGLGNEQFF
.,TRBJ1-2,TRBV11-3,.,TGTGCCAGCAGCTTTGGGCAGGGTTCCTATGGCTACACCTTC,CASSFGQGSYGYTF
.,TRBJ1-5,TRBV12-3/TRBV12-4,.,TGTGCCAGCACCTTGAGCAATCAGCCCCAGCATTTT,CASTLSNQPQHF
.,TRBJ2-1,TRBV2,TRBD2,TGTGCCAGCGATAGCGGGGGATTCTACAATGAGCAGTTCTTC,CASDSGGFYNEQFF
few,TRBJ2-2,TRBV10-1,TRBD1,TGCGCCAGCAGTGGGACAGGGGAGTACACCGGGGAGCTGTTTTTT,CASSGTGEYTGELFF
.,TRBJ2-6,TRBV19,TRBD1,TGTGCCAGTAGTAACCCGGGACAGGGCTACTCTGGGGCCAACGTCCTGACTTTC,CASSNPGQGYSGANVLTF
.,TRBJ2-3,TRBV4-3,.,TGCGCCAGCAGCCAAGCAGTTAGCACAGATACGCAGTATTTT,CASSQAVSTDTQYF
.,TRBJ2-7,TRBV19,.,TGTGCCGGCCTAGGGGCTAGGGGAGGTGATTTGGTCCAATACGAGCAGTACTTC,CAGLGARGGDLVQYEQYF
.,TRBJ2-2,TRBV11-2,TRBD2,TGTGCCAGCAGCTCCTTTAGCGGGGCGGGCACCGGGGAGCTGTTTTTT,CASSSFSGAGTGELFF
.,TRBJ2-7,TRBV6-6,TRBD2,TGTGCCAGCTCCGTCAGCGGGGGGGCAATCGAGCAGTACTTC,CASSVSGGAIEQYF
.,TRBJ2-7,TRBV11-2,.,TGTGCCAGCAGCTCACCCTCGGAGGGTGTCTCCTACGAGCAGTACTTC,CASSSPSEGVSYEQYF
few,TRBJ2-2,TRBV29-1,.,TGCAGCGCAAGGGGGACAACACCGACCGGGGAGCTGTTTTTT,CSARGTTPTGELFF
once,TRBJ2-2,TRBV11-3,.,TGTGCCAGCAGCCCACATTCTCTTGGCGGGGAGCTGTTTTTT,CASSPHSLGGELFF
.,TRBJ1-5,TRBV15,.,TGTGCCACCGGGGGGGGAGGGGGGATGTGGAGCAATCAGCCCCAGCATTTT,CATGGGGGMWSNQPQHF
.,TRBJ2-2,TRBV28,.,TGTGCCAGCAGACCCCCAGGAAAGGCCGGGGAGCTGTTTTTT,CASRPPGKAGELFF
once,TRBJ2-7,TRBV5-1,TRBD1,TGCGCCAGCAGCTTGGCAGGAAGAGGAAGGGACAGGGTCTACGAGCAGTACTTC,CASSLAGRGRDRVYEQYF
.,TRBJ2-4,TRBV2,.,TGTGCCAGCATGAGGGGGGGCAAAAACATTCAGTACTTC,CASMRGGKNIQYF
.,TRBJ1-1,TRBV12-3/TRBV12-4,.,TGTGCCAGCAGCACGGACAGGAACACTGAAGCTTTCTTT,CASSTDRNTEAFF
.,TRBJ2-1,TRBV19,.,TGTGCCAGTAGTATAGGGAGTGGCCAGAACAATGAGCAGTTCTTC,CASSIGSGQNNEQFF
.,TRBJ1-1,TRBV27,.,TGTGCCAGCAGTTTAACTAGGGGACATATGAACACTGAAGCTTTCTTT,CASSLTRGHMNTEAFF
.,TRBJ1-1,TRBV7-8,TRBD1,TGTGCCAGCAGCACAAGACAGGGGAACACTGAAGCTTTCTTT,CASSTRQGNTEAFF
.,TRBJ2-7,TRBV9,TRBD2,TGTGCCAGCAGCGTAGGGGGGGGAGCCTACGAGCAGTACTTC,CASSVGGGAYEQYF
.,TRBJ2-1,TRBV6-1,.,TGTGCCAGCAGTGCCAAAACAGGGACCATCTACAATGAGCAGTTCTTC,CASSAKTGTIYNEQFF
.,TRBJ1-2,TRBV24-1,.,TGTGCCACCAGTCAGGGCACCTCCTATGGCTACACCTTC,CATSQGTSYGYTF
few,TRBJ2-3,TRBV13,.,TGTGCCAGCAGCCGTATAGCGGTTAGCACAGATACGCAGTATTTT,CASSRIAVSTDTQYF
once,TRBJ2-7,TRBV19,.,TGTGCCAGTATGGACAGCTACGAGCAGTACTTC,CASMDSYEQYF
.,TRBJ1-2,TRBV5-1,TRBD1,TGCGCCAGCAGCCCGGGACAGGGGAGAGGCTACACCTTC,CASSPGQGRGYTF
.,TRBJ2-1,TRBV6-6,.,TGTGCCAGCGGTCAAACAGGGAGCTCCTACAATGAGCAGTTCTTC,CASGQTGSSYNEQFF
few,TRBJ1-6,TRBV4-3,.,TGCGCCAGCAGCCAAGATCTCTCTTCACCCCTCCACTTT,CASSQDLSSPLHF
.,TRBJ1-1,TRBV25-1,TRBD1,TGTGCCAGCAGTGTGGGCAGGGGGTCTGCAGCTTTCTTT,CASSVGRGSAAFF
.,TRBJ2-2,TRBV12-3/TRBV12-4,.,TGTGCCAGCGGCCGGGGTGACGGGGAGCTGTTTTTT,CASGRGDGELFF
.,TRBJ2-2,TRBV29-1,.,TGCAGCGTTGGGGGACTGTGGAACACCGGGGAGCTGTTTTTT,CSVGGLWNTGELFF
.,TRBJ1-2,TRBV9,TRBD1,TGTGCCAGCAGCGTATCGACAGGGGGGTTTGGCTACACCTTC,CASSVSTGGFGYTF
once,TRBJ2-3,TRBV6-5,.,TGTGCCAGCAGACCAATGACAGAGGCAGATACGCAGTATTTT,CASRPMTEADTQYF
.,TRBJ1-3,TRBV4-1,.,TGCGCCAGCAGCCAAGGGTCGGGGGTTGGAAACACCATATATTTT,CASSQGSGVGNTIYF
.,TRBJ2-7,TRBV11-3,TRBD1,TGTGCCAGCAGCCAGGGGGTCGACGAGCAGTACTTC,CASSQGVDEQYF
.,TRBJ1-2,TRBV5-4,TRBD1,TGTGCCAGCAGCTTGGCGGCAGGGGGTGGCTACACCTTC,CASSLAAGGGYTF
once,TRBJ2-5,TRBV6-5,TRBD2,TGTGCCAGCAGGGTATCGGGGGGCCAAGAGACCCAGTACTTC,CASRVSGGQETQYF
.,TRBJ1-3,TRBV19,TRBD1,TGTGCCAGTACCTTACAGGGGGAAAGAAACACCATATATTTT,CASTLQGERNTIYF